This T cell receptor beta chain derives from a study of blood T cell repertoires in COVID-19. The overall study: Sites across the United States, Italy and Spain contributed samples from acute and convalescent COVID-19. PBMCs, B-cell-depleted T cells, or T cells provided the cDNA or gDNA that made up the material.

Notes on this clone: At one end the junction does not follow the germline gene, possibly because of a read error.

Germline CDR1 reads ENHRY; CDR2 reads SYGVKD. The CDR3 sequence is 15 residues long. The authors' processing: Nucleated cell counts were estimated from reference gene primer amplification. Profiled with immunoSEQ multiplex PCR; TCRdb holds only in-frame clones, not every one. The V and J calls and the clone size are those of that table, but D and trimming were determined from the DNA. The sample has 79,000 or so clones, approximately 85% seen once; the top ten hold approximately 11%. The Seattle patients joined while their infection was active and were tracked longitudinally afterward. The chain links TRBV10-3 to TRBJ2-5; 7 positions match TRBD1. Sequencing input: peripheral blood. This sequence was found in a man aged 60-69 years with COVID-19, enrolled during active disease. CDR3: CAISHPGTDTGIIHF. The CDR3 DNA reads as TGTGCCATCAGTCACCCCGGGACAGATACCGGTATAATACACTTC.